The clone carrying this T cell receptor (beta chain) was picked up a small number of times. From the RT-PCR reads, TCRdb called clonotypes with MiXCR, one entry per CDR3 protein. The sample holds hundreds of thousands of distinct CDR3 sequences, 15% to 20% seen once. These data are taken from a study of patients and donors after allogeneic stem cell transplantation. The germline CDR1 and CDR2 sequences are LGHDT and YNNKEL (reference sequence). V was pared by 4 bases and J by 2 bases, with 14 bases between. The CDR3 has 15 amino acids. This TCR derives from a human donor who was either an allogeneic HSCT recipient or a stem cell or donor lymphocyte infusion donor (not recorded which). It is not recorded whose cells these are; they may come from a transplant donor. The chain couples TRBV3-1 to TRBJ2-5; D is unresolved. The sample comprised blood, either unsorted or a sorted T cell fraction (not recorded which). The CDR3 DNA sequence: TGTGCCAGCAGCCCGTCACCTCTACAGCAAGAGACCCAGTACTTC. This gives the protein CASSPSPLQQETQYF.